This T cell receptor (beta chain) was identified in a study of cytomegalovirus exposure and HLA in healthy donors. Overall study results and limits: Later analysis identified a missense DCLRE1C variant that was linked to TCR beta V- and J-gene trimming. An analysis that came later showed most CMV-associated TCR beta chains appearing HLA-restricted. Donors belonging to an Asian-associated ancestry cluster reportedly showed fewer N-insertions in productive TCRs than the approximately 670-donor mean, according to what a later analysis found.

PCR amplification relied on 60 Vbeta primers (plus 13 Jbeta primers). TCRdb's copy holds only in-frame clones and misses some; the assay was immunoSEQ multiplex PCR. The sample yields approximately 190,000 clones, 77% seen once. This CDR3 has 16 residues. The trim removed 6 bases at V and 1 base at J, leaving 7 bases unmatched. Germline V CDR1 and CDR2: MNHNY, SVGAGI (reference sequence). A remark on this clone: The antigen is unknown.

V usage is TRBV6-6 and J usage is TRBJ2-1, with 9 nucleotides matching TRBD2. Material for sequencing was PBMCs. The TCR sequence derives from a woman aged 25 to 45 in good health and CMV-seropositive. In nucleotides, the CDR3 is TGTGCCAGCAGGGGGGGACTAGCTGATTCCTACAATGAGCAGTTCTTC. Encoded protein: CASRGGLADSYNEQFF.